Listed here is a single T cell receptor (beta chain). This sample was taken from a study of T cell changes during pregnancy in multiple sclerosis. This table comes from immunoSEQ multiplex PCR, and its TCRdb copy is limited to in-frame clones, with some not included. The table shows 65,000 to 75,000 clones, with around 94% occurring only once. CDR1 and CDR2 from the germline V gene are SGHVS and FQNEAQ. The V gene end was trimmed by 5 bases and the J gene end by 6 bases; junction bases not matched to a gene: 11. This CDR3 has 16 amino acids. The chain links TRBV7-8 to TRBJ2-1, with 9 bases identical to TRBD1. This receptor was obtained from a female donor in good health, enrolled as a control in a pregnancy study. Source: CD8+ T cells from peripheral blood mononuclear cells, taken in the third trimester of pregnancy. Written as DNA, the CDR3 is TGTGCCAGCAGCATAACAGGGGGCGCTTCAGGCAATGAGCAGTTCTTC. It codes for CASSITGGASGNEQFF.